This T cell receptor beta chain emerged from a study of shared clonotypes between healthy human individuals. Study-level findings and limits: Shared clonotypes across all four donors exceeded non-shared ones in generation probability. Rarefaction revealed incomplete sorted-subset sequencing despite large depth.

The germline V gene has CDR1 MNHNS and CDR2 SASEGT. This CDR3 contains 15 residues. Trimming took 6 bases from V and 5 from J; bases not matched to a gene: 9. Clones were sequenced by immunoSEQ multiplex PCR, and TCRdb holds only the in-frame ones, with some missing. This table has a few million clones, approximately 93% appearing once. A word on this clone: Antigen: not known.

The source is a man between 18 and 35 years old in good health. Some clones in this sample may be carry-over from other donors' samples. The chain recombines TRBV6-1 with TRBJ1-4, with 7 bases lining up with TRBD1. Source material: naive CD4+ T cells from PBMCs. The sample's subset: CD45RA+ positively selected. The CDR3 DNA sequence: TGTGCCAGCAGAAACCGGGACAGCCTCAATGAAAAACTGTTTTTT. Its translation is CASRNRDSLNEKLFF.